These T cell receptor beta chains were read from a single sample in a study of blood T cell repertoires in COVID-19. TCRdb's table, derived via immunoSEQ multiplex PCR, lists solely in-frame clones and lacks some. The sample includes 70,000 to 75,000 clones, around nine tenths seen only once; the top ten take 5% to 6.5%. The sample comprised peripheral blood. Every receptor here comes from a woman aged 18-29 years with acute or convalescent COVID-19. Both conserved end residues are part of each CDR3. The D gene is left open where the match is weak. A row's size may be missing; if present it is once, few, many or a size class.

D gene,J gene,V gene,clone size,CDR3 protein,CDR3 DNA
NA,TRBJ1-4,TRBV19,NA,CASSNRGATNEKLFF,TGTGCCAGTAGTAACCGGGGTGCAACTAATGAAAAACTGTTTTTT
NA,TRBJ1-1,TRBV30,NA,CAWRAGWTEAFF,TGTGCCTGGAGGGCAGGCTGGACTGAAGCTTTCTTT
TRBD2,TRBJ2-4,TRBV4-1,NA,CASSQGLAGGSTKNIQYF,TGCGCCAGCAGCCAAGGACTAGCGGGGGGGTCTACCAAAAACATTCAGTACTTC
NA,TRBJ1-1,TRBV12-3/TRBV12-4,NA,CATRVATGGKAFF,TGTGCCACCCGTGTTGCCACGGGGGGTAAAGCTTTCTTT
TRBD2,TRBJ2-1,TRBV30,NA,CAWDGTSGSFSYNEQFF,TGTGCCTGGGATGGGACTAGCGGGAGTTTTTCCTACAATGAGCAGTTCTTC
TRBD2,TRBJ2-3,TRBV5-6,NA,CASSLRTRGWTDTQYF,TGTGCCAGCAGCTTGCGGACTAGAGGTTGGACAGATACGCAGTATTTT
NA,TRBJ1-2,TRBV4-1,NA,CASSQGGGFYGYTF,TGCGCCAGCAGCCAAGGGGGGGGCTTCTATGGCTACACCTTC
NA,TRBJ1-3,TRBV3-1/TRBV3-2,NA,CASISVGDTIYF,TGTGCCAGCATATCGGTCGGGGACACCATATATTTT
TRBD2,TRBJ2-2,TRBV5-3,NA,CARSLGTSGNTGELFF,TGTGCCAGAAGCTTGGGGACTAGCGGGAACACCGGGGAGCTGTTTTTT
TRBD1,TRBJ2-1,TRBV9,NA,CASSVVTGGNEQFF,TGTGCCAGCAGCGTAGTAACAGGGGGAAATGAGCAGTTCTTC
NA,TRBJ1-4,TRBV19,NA,CASSIRGSNEKLFF,TGTGCCAGTAGTATTCGAGGATCTAATGAAAAACTGTTTTTT
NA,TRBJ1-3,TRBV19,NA,CASSMSRSGNTIYF,TGTGCCAGTAGTATGAGTCGCTCTGGAAACACCATATATTTT
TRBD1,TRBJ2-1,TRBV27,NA,CASSLSRIRTGGLNEQFF,TGTGCCAGCAGTTTATCTCGTATTCGGACAGGGGGCCTCAATGAGCAGTTCTTC
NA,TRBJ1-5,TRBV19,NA,CASSGSVDQPQHF,TGTGCCAGTAGCGGTAGCGTCGATCAGCCCCAGCATTTT
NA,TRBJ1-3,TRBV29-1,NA,CSAGSSGNTIYF,TGCAGCGCCGGGTCCTCTGGAAACACCATATATTTT
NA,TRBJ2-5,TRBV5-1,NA,CATKTGSGDAFETQYF,TGCGCCACTAAAACAGGGAGCGGGGATGCATTTGAGACCCAGTACTTC
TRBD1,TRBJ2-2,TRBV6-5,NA,CASSRTGILPGELFF,TGTGCCAGCAGTAGGACAGGAATTCTTCCCGGGGAGCTGTTTTTT
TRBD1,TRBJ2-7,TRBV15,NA,CATSSSSGTGGTEQYF,TGTGCCACCAGCAGCAGTTCCGGGACAGGGGGGACCGAGCAGTACTTC
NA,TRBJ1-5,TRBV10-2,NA,CASMGRGGNQPQHF,TGCGCCAGCATGGGCAGGGGTGGGAATCAGCCCCAGCATTTT
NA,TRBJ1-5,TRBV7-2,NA,CASSSYPNQPQHF,TGTGCCAGCAGCTCCTACCCTAATCAGCCCCAGCATTTT
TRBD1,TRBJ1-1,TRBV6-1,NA,CASSEWVTGQGEAFF,TGTGCCAGCAGTGAATGGGTCACTGGACAGGGTGAAGCTTTCTTT
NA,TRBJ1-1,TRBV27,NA,CASSFTGWGRAFF,TGTGCCAGCAGTTTCACAGGGTGGGGACGAGCTTTCTTT
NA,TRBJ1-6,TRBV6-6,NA,CASSYSSGLDNSPLHF,TGTGCCAGCAGTTACTCGAGCGGGTTGGATAATTCACCCCTCCACTTT
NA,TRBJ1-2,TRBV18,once,CASSRGIGSYGYTF,TGTGCCAGCTCACGCGGGATAGGTTCCTATGGCTACACCTTC
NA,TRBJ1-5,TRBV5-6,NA,CASSLRQGRQPQHF,TGTGCCAGCAGCTTAAGGCAGGGTAGGCAGCCCCAGCATTTT